This section outlines one TCR beta chain sequence together with its context. The target antigen is unknown. These data originate in a study of shared clonotypes between healthy human individuals. Regarding the study as a whole: A few donors had approximately 4.6% of their naive CD4 clonotypes in common.

Positively selected for CCR7, the CD45RO-negative cells used as naive CD8 cells excluded terminally differentiated effector memory CD45RA+ cells. Deep was the level at which the assay was run. In the original processing: ImmunoSEQ output held junction-only sequences without quality scores, so filtering differed. Assay: immunoSEQ multiplex PCR; the TCRdb copy retains only in-frame clones and omits some. V and J calls and clone size are as listed in that table; D and trimming were resolved from the DNA. The sample contains about 1,800,000 clones, just under 95% of which appear only once. Germline V gene sequence: CDR1 SGHRS, CDR2 YFSETQ. Germline trimming cut 3 bases from V and 5 bases from J; bases unmatched to any gene: 2. The CDR3 spans 14 residues.

Sequencing was performed on naive CD8+ T cells sorted from blood. The receptor's source is a man aged 18 to 29 in good health. This sequence joins TRBV5-1 and TRBJ2-2; 9 bases line up with TRBD1. The CDR3, as DNA: TGCGCCAGCAGCTCGGACAGGGGAACCGGGGAGCTGTTTTTT. Translating gives CASSSDRGTGELFF.